The TCR beta chain described here comes from a study of persistence of HIV-infected CD4 T cells. As concerns this clone: The antigen is undetermined.

Sequencing used immunoSEQ version 4 in survey mode. Sequenced by immunoSEQ multiplex PCR; TCRdb stores in-frame clones only, minus some. The data hold about 48,000 clones, with approximately 72% observed a single time. The stimulus was lysate of CMV-infected fibroblasts, approximately 9.6 ug/mL. CD40L/CD69 double-negative CD45RO-high memory CD4+ T cells were collected. The ends lost 2 bases at V and 2 bases at J; junction bases unmatched: 3. Per the germline V gene, CDR1 is MNHNY and CDR2 is SVGAGI (reference sequence). The CDR3 extends over 15 amino acids. Source: CD4+ T cells sorted from PBMCs after roughly 18-hour stimulation, taken from a patient who received antiretroviral therapy. The TCR comes from an adult man with HIV who was CMV-seropositive. The V gene is TRBV6-6, the J gene TRBJ2-3, with 8 bases matching TRBD2. The CDR3 loop is CASSYGRGVTDTQYF. Here the CDR3 DNA reads TGTGCCAGCAGTTACGGGCGGGGGGTCACAGATACGCAGTATTTT.